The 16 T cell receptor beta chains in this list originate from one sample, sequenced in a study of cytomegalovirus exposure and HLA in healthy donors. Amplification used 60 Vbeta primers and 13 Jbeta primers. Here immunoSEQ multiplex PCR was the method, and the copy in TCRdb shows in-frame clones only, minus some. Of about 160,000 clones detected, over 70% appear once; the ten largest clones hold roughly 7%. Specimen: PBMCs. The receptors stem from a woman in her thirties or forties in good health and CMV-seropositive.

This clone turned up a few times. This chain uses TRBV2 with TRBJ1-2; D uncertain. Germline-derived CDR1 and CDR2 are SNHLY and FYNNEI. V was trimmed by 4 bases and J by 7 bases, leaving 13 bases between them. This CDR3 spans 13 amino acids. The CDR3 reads CASSVEGRIGYTF. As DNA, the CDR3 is TGTGCCAGCAGTGTTGAGGGTAGGATTGGCTACACCTTC.

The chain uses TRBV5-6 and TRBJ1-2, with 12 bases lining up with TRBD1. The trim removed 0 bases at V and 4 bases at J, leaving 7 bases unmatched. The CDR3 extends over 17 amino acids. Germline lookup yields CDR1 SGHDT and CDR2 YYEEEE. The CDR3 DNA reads TGTGCCAGCAGCTTGGGGGACAGGGGGCGCCTAGGCTATGGCTACACCTTC. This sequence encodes CASSLGDRGRLGYGYTF.

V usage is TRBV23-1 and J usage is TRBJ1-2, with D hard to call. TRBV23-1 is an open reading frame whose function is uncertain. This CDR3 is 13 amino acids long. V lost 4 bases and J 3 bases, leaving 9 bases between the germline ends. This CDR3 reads CASSPVIHYGYTF. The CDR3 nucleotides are TGCGCCAGCAGTCCAGTGATCCACTATGGCTACACCTTC.

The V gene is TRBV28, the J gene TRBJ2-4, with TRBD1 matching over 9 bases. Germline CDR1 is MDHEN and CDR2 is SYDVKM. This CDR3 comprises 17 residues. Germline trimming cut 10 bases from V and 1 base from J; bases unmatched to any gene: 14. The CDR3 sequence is CATLGDRDNWAKNIQYF. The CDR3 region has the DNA TGTGCCACCCTAGGGGACAGGGATAATTGGGCCAAAAACATTCAGTACTTC. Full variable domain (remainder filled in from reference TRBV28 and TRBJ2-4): DVKVTQSSRYLVKRTGEKVFLECVQDMDHENMFWYRQDPGLGLRLIYFSYDVKMKEKGDIPEGYSVSREKKERFSLILESASTNQTSMYLCATLGDRDNWAKNIQYFGAGTRLSVL.

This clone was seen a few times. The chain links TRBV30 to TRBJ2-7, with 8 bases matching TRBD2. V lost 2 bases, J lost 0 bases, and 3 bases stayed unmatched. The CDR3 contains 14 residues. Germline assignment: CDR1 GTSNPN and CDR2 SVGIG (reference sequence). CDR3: CAWSYGGDSYEQYF. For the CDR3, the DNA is TGTGCCTGGAGTTACGGGGGGGACTCCTACGAGCAGTACTTC.

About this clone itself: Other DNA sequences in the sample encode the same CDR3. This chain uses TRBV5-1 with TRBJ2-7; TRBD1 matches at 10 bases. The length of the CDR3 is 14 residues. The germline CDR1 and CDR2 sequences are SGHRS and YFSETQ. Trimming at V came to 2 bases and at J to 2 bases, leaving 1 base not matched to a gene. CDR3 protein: CASSLGTGAYEQYF. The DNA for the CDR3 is TGCGCCAGCAGCTTAGGGACAGGGGCCTACGAGCAGTACTTC. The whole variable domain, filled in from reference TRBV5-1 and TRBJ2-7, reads KAGVTQTPRYLIKTRGQQVTLSCSPISGHRSVSWYQQTPGQGLQFLFEYFSETQRNKGNFPGRFSGRQFSNSRSEMNVSTLELGDSALYLCASSLGTGAYEQYFGPGTRLTVT.

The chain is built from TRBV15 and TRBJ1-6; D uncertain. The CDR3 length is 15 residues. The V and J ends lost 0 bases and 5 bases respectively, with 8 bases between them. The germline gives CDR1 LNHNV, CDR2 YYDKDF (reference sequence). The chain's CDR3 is CATSRDFGNNSPLHF. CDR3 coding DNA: TGTGCCACCAGCAGAGATTTCGGTAATAATTCACCCCTCCACTTT.

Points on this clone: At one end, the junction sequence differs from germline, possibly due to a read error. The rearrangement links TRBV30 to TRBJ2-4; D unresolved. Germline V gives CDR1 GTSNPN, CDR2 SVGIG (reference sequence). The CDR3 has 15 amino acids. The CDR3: CAWSNELWAKNSQYF. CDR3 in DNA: TGTGCCTGGAGTAATGAGCTGTGGGCCAAAAACAGTCAGTACTTC. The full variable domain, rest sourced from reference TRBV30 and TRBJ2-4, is SQTIHQWPATLVQPVGSPLSLECTVEGTSNPNLYWYRQAAGRGLQLLFYSVGIGQISSEVPQNLSASRPQDRQFILSSKKLLLSDSGFYLCAWSNELWAKNSQYFGAGTRLSVL.

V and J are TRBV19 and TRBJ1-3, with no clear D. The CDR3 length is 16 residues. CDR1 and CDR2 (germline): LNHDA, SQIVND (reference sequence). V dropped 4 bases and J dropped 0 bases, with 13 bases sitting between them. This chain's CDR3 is CASSTVEGASGNTIYF. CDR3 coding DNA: TGTGCCAGTAGTACCGTAGAAGGAGCCTCTGGAAACACCATATATTTT.

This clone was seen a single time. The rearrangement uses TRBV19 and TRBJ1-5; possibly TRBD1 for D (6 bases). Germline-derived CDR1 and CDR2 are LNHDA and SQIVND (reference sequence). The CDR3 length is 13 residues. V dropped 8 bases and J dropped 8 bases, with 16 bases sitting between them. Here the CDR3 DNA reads TGTGCCAGTCGATTACAGGGTGAAAAGCCCCAGCATTTT. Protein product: CASRLQGEKPQHF.

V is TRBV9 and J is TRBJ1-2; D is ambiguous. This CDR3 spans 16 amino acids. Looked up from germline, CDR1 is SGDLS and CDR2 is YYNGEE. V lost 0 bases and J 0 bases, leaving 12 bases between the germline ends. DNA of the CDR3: TGTGCCAGCAGCGTAGGTGGAGCCAGCACTAACTATGGCTACACCTTC. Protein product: CASSVGGASTNYGYTF.

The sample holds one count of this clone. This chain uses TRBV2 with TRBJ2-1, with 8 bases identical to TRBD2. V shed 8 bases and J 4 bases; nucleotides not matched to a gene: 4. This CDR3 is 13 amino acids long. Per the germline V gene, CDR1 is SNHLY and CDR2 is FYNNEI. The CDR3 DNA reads TGTGCCAGCGCGGGGGGCAGTTACAATGAGCAGTTCTTC. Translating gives CASAGGSYNEQFF.

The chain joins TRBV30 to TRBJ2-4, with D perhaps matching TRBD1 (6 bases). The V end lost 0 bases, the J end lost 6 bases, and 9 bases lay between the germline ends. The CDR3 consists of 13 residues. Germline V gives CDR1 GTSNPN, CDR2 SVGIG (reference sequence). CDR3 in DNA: TGTGCCTGGAGTGTACAGGGTCGAAACATTCAGTACTTC. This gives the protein CAWSVQGRNIQYF.

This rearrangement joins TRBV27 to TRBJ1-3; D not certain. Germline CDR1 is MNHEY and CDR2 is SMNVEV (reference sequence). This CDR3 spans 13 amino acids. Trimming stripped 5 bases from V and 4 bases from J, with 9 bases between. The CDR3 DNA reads TGTGCCAGCAGTGCAAGCCGGGGAAACACCATATATTTT. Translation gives CASSASRGNTIYF.

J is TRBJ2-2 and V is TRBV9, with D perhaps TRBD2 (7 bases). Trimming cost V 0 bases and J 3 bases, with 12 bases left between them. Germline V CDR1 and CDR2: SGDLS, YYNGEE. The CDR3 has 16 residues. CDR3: CASSVAGGGYTGELFF. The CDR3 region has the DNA TGTGCCAGCAGCGTAGCTGGCGGGGGCTACACCGGGGAGCTGTTTTTT. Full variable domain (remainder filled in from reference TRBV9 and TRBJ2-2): DSGVTQTPKHLITATGQRVTLRCSPRSGDLSVYWYQQSLDQGLQFLIQYYNGEERAKGNILERFSAQQFPDLHSELNLSSLELGDSALYFCASSVAGGGYTGELFFGEGSRLTVL.

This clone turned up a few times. The CDR3 DNA reads as TGCAGCGTTGATGCCCAGGTCCACAATGAGCAGTTCTTC. It is translated as CSVDAQVHNEQFF. The rearrangement joins TRBV29-1 to TRBJ2-1; D uncertain. The germline gives CDR1 SQVTM, CDR2 ANQGSEA. The length of the CDR3 is 13 residues. Deletions cut 3 bases from V and 5 bases from J, with 11 bases between.